This T cell receptor (beta chain) was captured by sequencing in a study of T cells in women clearing cervical HPV infection. Prevalent HPV16 infections were excluded; only incident single HPV16 infections included. Study-wide points: It is unknown whether associations predate infection; no effector/memory or HPV-specific sorting. CIN3+ cases had significantly higher TCR richness than controls; evenness did not differ.

As regards this clone: Its antigen is currently unknown. The sequenced fragment ends 3 residues before the CDR3 boundary, so the rest is inferred from the germline J gene.

Sequenced by immunoSEQ multiplex PCR; TCRdb stores in-frame clones only, minus some. The record lists about 32,000 clones, of which the ten most abundant hold about 4.5%. CDR3 length equals 14 residues. V was pared by 0 bases and J by 5 bases, with 8 bases between. Germline values: CDR1 SGHNT, CDR2 YYREEE (reference sequence). This receptor was obtained from a woman between 18 and 70 years old with a cervical HPV16 infection that either progressed to CIN3+ or cleared (not recorded which). V and J are TRBV5-4 and TRBJ2-2; possible D gene TRBD1, 6 bases. Sequenced material: blood buffy coat. The CDR3 DNA, read in part, is TGTGCCAGCAGCTTGGGCGACAGGACCGGGGAG. Translating gives CASSLGDRTGE. The whole CDR3 protein reads CASSLGDRTGELFF.